A selection of T cell receptor beta chains follows, all from one sample in a study of blood T cell repertoires in COVID-19. Some clones are missing from TCRdb's copy, which holds only in-frame ones; the method was immunoSEQ multiplex PCR. The table lists 150,000 to 200,000 clones, around 84% of them singletons. Sequenced sample: peripheral blood. Receptors were obtained from a man between 35 and 55 years old with active or convalescent COVID-19. Both conserved end residues are part of each CDR3. D genes are given only for firm matches. Not every row has a clone size; where given, it reads once, few, many or a size class.

j_gene	abundance	d_gene	v_gene	CDR3aa	CDR3nt
TRBJ1-4	NA	TRBD1	TRBV24-1	CATSDTDPTGDYEKLFF	TGTGCCACCAGTGATACCGATCCGACAGGGGACTATGAAAAACTGTTTTTT
TRBJ2-2	NA	TRBD1	TRBV9	CASSARQGRNTGELFF	TGTGCCAGCAGCGCTCGACAGGGGAGGAACACCGGGGAGCTGTTTTTT
TRBJ2-3	NA	NA	TRBV19	CASTWRGASTDTQYF	TGTGCCAGTACTTGGCGCGGGGCTAGCACAGATACGCAGTATTTT
TRBJ2-7	NA	TRBD1	TRBV29-1	CSVGGQSIPLYEQYF	TGCAGCGTTGGGGGACAGTCAATTCCACTCTACGAGCAGTACTTC
TRBJ1-2	NA	TRBD1	TRBV2	CASSDPTGGGYTF	TGTGCCAGCAGTGATCCAACAGGGGGAGGCTACACCTTC
TRBJ1-2	NA	TRBD1	TRBV5-8	CASSALGGYVYGYTF	TGTGCCAGCAGCGCTCTAGGGGGCTACGTCTATGGCTACACCTTC
TRBJ2-3	NA	NA	TRBV4-2	CASSQGLYTDTQYF	TGTGCCAGCTCCCAGGGGCTTTACACAGATACGCAGTATTTT
TRBJ2-7	NA	NA	TRBV4-1	CASSQDSSGVYEQYF	TGCGCCAGCAGCCAAGACAGCTCAGGGGTCTACGAGCAGTACTTC
TRBJ2-5	once	NA	TRBV3-1/TRBV3-2	CASSQDRAQETQYF	TGTGCCAGCAGCCAAGACAGGGCCCAAGAGACCCAGTACTTC
TRBJ1-2	NA	TRBD1	TRBV4-2	CASSQPLTGGEAHGYTF	TGTGCCAGCAGCCAACCCCTGACAGGGGGCGAGGCGCATGGCTACACCTTC
TRBJ1-3	NA	NA	TRBV4-1	CASSEDLTGPGGNTIYF	TGCGCCAGCAGCGAAGACCTCACAGGGCCGGGGGGAAACACCATATATTTT
TRBJ1-2	NA	NA	TRBV28	CASSPRDDGYTF	TGTGCCAGCAGTCCGCGGGACGATGGCTACACCTTC
TRBJ1-5	NA	NA	TRBV18	CASSPPGRGRNQPQHF	TGTGCCAGCTCACCTCCCGGGAGGGGACGCAATCAGCCCCAGCATTTT
TRBJ1-2	NA	TRBD1	TRBV25-1	CASGTGENYGYTF	TGTGCCAGCGGGACAGGGGAGAACTATGGCTACACCTTC
TRBJ2-7	NA	TRBD1	TRBV2	CASSESTGDEQYF	TGTGCCAGCAGTGAATCGACAGGGGACGAGCAGTACTTC
TRBJ1-4	NA	TRBD1	TRBV7-9	CASTGTGSTNEKLFF	TGTGCCAGCACCGGGACAGGGTCAACTAATGAAAAACTGTTTTTT
TRBJ2-7	NA	TRBD2	TRBV18	CASSPGSGVLNYEQYF	TGTGCCAGCTCCCCAGGGAGCGGGGTGCTCAACTACGAGCAGTACTTC
TRBJ2-3	NA	NA	TRBV3-1/TRBV3-2	CASSQVTGADTQYF	TGTGCCAGCAGCCAAGTTACGGGGGCAGATACGCAGTATTTT
TRBJ2-2	NA	TRBD2	TRBV11-2	CASSLRGGPLFAGELFF	TGTGCCAGCAGCTTGCGCGGGGGGCCTCTTTTCGCCGGGGAGCTGTTTTTT
TRBJ1-5	once	NA	TRBV7-3	CASSLGHLQPQHF	TGTGCCAGCAGCTTAGGACATCTACAGCCCCAGCATTTT
TRBJ2-5	NA	NA	TRBV4-1	CASSQVGAAQETQYF	TGCGCCAGCAGCCAAGTTGGGGCAGCTCAAGAGACCCAGTACTTC
TRBJ2-5	NA	TRBD2	TRBV27	CAVRSAGGRQETQYF	TGTGCCGTGAGGTCGGCGGGGGGGCGCCAAGAGACCCAGTACTTC
TRBJ2-6	NA	TRBD2	TRBV24-1	CATSARGGAAGANVLTF	TGTGCCACCAGTGCCCGCGGGGGGGCTGCTGGGGCCAACGTCCTGACTTTC
TRBJ2-2	NA	NA	TRBV7-2	CASSYRATGELFF	TGTGCCAGCAGCTACAGGGCCACCGGGGAGCTGTTTTTT
TRBJ1-2	NA	NA	TRBV25-1	CASSEGDFYGYTF	TGTGCCAGCAGTGAGGGGGACTTCTATGGCTACACCTTC
TRBJ2-5	NA	TRBD2	TRBV7-2	CASSPPFYGTRIGETQYF	TGTGCCAGCAGCCCACCCTTTTACGGGACTAGAATCGGAGAGACCCAGTACTTC
TRBJ2-1	NA	TRBD2	TRBV2	CASRAGNEQFF	TGTGCCAGCAGAGCGGGGAATGAGCAGTTCTTC
TRBJ2-3	NA	TRBD1	TRBV7-9	CASSGTGSTDTQYF	TGTGCCTCCAGTGGGACAGGGAGCACAGATACGCAGTATTTT
TRBJ2-3	NA	NA	TRBV7-9	CASSHGTRSTDTQYF	TGTGCCAGCAGCCACGGGACACGTAGCACAGATACGCAGTATTTT
TRBJ2-2	NA	NA	TRBV3-1/TRBV3-2	CASSLMANTGELFF	TGTGCCAGCAGCCTAATGGCTAACACCGGGGAGCTGTTTTTT
TRBJ1-5	NA	NA	TRBV27	CASSPPRDIYSNQPQHF	TGTGCCAGCAGTCCCCCCCGGGACATCTATAGCAATCAGCCCCAGCATTTT
TRBJ1-4	NA	TRBD1	TRBV11-2	CASSRGQAATNEKLFF	TGTGCCAGCAGCCGAGGACAGGCTGCAACTAATGAAAAACTGTTTTTT
TRBJ1-1	NA	TRBD1	TRBV5-1	CASSLDRGATEAFF	TGCGCCAGCAGCTTGGACAGGGGAGCCACTGAAGCTTTCTTT
TRBJ1-2	NA	NA	TRBV12-3/TRBV12-4	CASSLGRNYGYTF	TGTGCCAGCAGTTTAGGCAGGAACTATGGCTACACCTTC
TRBJ2-1	NA	NA	TRBV5-1	CASSLAASHNEQFF	TGCGCCAGCAGCTTGGCTGCTAGTCACAATGAGCAGTTCTTC
TRBJ2-3	once	TRBD2	TRBV11-1	CASSFGRADTQYF	TGTGCCAGCAGCTTCGGGAGGGCAGATACGCAGTATTTT
TRBJ2-2	few	NA	TRBV12-3/TRBV12-4	CASRNRDAGELFF	TGTGCCAGCAGAAACAGGGACGCCGGGGAGCTGTTTTTT
TRBJ2-2	NA	TRBD1	TRBV2	CASSVGQGEVGELFF	TGTGCCAGCAGTGTGGGACAGGGCGAGGTCGGGGAGCTGTTTTTT